The 4 T cell receptor beta chains presented below share a single source sample, sequenced in a study of shared clonotypes between healthy human individuals. Naive-designated CD8 cells lacked CD45RO, were positively enriched for CCR7, and omitted terminally differentiated effector memory CD45RA+ cells. The table came from immunoSEQ multiplex PCR; TCRdb's copy has only in-frame clones and leaves some out. The repertoire holds 650,000 to 800,000 clones, with just over 90% as singletons. The sample was naive CD8+ T cells sorted from blood. These receptors all come from a man aged 25-40 years in good health.

This chain uses TRBV7-6 with TRBJ2-1; TRBD1 aligns across 7 bases. The V gene's germline CDR1 is SGHVS and CDR2 FNYEAQ. CDR3 size: 15 residues. J was trimmed by 5 bases and V by 2 bases; bases with no gene match: 6. DNA of the CDR3: TGTGCCAGCAGCTTACGGGACAGCCAAGACAATGAGCAGTTCTTC. Its translation is CASSLRDSQDNEQFF.

This rearrangement joins TRBV19 to TRBJ2-5, with TRBD2 identical over 7 bases. Trimming at V came to 2 bases and at J to 0 bases, leaving 6 bases not matched to a gene. The CDR3 has 16 residues. Germline loops: CDR1 LNHDA, CDR2 SQIVND (reference sequence). In DNA form, the CDR3 reads TGTGCCAGTAGTATAAGGCTAGCGGACAACCAAGAGACCCAGTACTTC. This translates into CASSIRLADNQETQYF.

This chain links TRBV6-5 with TRBJ1-1, with TRBD1 as a possible D gene (5 bases). The germline V gene encodes CDR1 MNHEY and CDR2 SVGAGI. This CDR3 spans 14 amino acids. With 5 bases removed from V and 0 bases from J, the gap between germline ends came to 10 bases. The CDR3 protein is CASSGRGMNTEAFF. CDR3 DNA sequence: TGTGCCAGCAGTGGGCGGGGGATGAACACTGAAGCTTTCTTT.

This clone occurred once. V and J are TRBV14 and TRBJ2-2, with D uncertain. The CDR3 has 16 amino acids. Trimming shortened V by 4 bases and J by 1 base, and 13 bases separated the two germline ends. Germline V gene data show CDR1 as SGHDN and CDR2 as FVKESK. This CDR3 reads CASSLLPGKNTGELFF. In DNA form, the CDR3 reads TGTGCCAGCAGCCTCCTACCCGGAAAGAACACCGGGGAGCTGTTTTTT.